The 6 T cell receptor beta chains reported below all come from one sample, sequenced in a study of shared clonotypes between healthy human individuals. Repertoires were generated with immunoSEQ multiplex PCR, while TCRdb's copy carries only in-frame clones and drops some. The data show some 1.1 million clones, about 80% seen once. The sequencing sample was made of memory CD4+ T cells from PBMCs. Subset of the sample: CD45RA-negative fraction. The receptors originated from a man between 18 and 29 years old in good health. Some clones in this sample may be carry-over from other donors' samples.

Details on this clone: An end of the junction does not agree with germline; a read error may underlie this. V usage is TRBV15 and J usage is TRBJ2-5, with D perhaps being TRBD1 or TRBD2 (5 bases each). The CDR3 contains 15 residues. Germline-derived CDR1 and CDR2 are LNHNV and YYDKDF (reference sequence). CDR3 amino acids: CATQGTMSGWEIQYF. The CDR3 DNA reads TGTGCCACGCAGGGTACAATGAGCGGTTGGGAGATCCAGTACTTC.

In nucleotides, the CDR3 is TGTGCCAGCAGCTCTTATCAGGGAGAGGGGATCGAGCAGTACTTC. It codes for CASSSYQGEGIEQYF. V gene TRBV7-2 combines with J gene TRBJ2-5, with D perhaps matching TRBD1 or TRBD2 (5 bases each). The J call is doubtful: the DNA matches TRBJ2-7 better. There are 15 residues in the CDR3. Germline CDR1 SGHTA, CDR2 FQGNSA.

The chain links TRBV9 to TRBJ2-5; 10 bases are a match to TRBD1. The CDR3 contains 15 residues. Trimming at V came to 4 bases and at J to 5 bases, leaving 8 bases not matched to a gene. Germline assignment: CDR1 SGDLS and CDR2 YYNGEE. The DNA for the CDR3 is TGTGCCAGCAGCCCCCGGGGGACAGGGGTCGAGACCCAGTACTTC. Translation gives CASSPRGTGVETQYF.

This chain links TRBV19 with TRBJ1-5; 10 bases match TRBD1. This CDR3 is built from 15 residues. J gave up 4 bases and V 9 bases, and 9 bases lay outside the gene matches. CDR1 and CDR2 from the germline V gene are LNHDA and SQIVND (reference sequence). The CDR3 region has the DNA TGTGCCAGAGAAAGACAGGGGGCAGATAATCAGCCCCAGCATTTT. This sequence encodes CARERQGADNQPQHF. The whole variable domain, filled in from reference TRBV19 and TRBJ1-5, reads DGGITQSPKYLFRKEGQNVTLSCEQNLNHDAMYWYRQDPGQGLRLIYYSQIVNDFQKGDIAEGYSVSREKKESFPLTVTSAQKNPTAFYLCARERQGADNQPQHFGDGTRLSIL.

This sequence joins TRBV4-3 and TRBJ2-7, with 7 bases fitting TRBD1. V lost 3 bases and J lost 2; bases outside the gene matches: 7. This CDR3 has 15 amino acids. CDR1 and CDR2 from the germline V gene are LGHNA and YSLEER. CDR3 protein: CASSQNNRGAYEQYF. DNA of the CDR3: TGCGCCAGCAGCCAGAACAACAGGGGAGCCTACGAGCAGTACTTC.

This clone was counted once. V usage is TRBV28 and J usage is TRBJ2-7, with TRBD1 matching over 10 bases. Germline V gene lookup returns CDR1 MDHEN and CDR2 SYDVKM. This CDR3 is built from 15 residues. V was clipped by 6 bases and J by 9 bases; unmatched bases: 14. The CDR3 sequence: CASRPPGGQGPRQYF. The CDR3 bases are TGTGCCAGCAGACCACCCGGGGGACAGGGGCCAAGGCAGTACTTC.